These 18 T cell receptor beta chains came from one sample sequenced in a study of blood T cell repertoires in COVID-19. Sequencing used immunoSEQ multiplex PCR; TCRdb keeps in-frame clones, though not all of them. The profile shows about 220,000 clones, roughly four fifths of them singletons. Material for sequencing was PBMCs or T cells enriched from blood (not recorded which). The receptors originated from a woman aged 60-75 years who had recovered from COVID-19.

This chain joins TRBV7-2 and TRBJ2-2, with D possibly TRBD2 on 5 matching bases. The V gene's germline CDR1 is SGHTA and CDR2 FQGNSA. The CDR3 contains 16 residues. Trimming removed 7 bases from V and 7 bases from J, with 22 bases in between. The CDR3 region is CASNLPQAAGHGELFF. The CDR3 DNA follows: TGTGCCAGCAACCTACCCCAAGCGGCAGGCCACGGGGAGCTGTTTTTT.

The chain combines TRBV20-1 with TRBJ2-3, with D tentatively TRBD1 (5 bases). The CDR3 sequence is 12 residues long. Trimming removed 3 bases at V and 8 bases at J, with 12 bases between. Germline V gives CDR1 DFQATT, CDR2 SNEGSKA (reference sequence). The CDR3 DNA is TGCAGTGCTAGTTCGACAGAGAGTACGCAGTATTTT. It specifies CSASSTESTQYF.

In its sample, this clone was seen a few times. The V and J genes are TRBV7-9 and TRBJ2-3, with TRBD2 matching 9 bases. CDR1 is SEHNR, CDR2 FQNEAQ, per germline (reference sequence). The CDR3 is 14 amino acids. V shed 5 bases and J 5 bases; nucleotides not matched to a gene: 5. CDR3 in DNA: TGTGCCAGCAGCCCCTTGACTAGCGGAGATACGCAGTATTTT. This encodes CASSPLTSGDTQYF.

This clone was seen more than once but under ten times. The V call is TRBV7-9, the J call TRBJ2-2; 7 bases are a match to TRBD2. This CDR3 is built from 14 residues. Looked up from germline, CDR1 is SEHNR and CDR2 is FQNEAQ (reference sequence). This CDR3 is CARGPASGTGELFF. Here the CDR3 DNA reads TGTGCTCGCGGTCCGGCTAGCGGCACCGGGGAGCTGTTTTTT.

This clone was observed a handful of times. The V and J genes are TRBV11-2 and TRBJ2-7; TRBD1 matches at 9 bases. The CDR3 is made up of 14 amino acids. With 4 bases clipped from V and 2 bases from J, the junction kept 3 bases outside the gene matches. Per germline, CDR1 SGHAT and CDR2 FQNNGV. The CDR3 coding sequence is TGTGCCAGCAGCTACGGGGACAGGGCCTACGAGCAGTACTTC. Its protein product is CASSYGDRAYEQYF. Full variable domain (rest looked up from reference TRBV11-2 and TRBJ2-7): EAGVAQSPRYKIIEKRQSVAFWCNPISGHATLYWYQQILGQGPKLLIQFQNNGVVDDSQLPKDRFSAERLKGVDSTLKIQPAKLEDSAVYLCASSYGDRAYEQYFGPGTRLTVT.

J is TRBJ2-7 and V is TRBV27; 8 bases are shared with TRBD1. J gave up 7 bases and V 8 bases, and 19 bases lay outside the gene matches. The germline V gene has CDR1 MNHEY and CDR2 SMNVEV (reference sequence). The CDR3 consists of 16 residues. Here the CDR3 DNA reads TGTGCCAGCTGCTCCTTCTGGACAGGGATTGGGGAGGAGCAGTACTTC. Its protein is CASCSFWTGIGEEQYF.

CDR3: CASSTTGAVLGEKLFF. CDR3 in DNA: TGTGCCAGCAGCACCACAGGGGCGGTCTTAGGGGAAAAACTGTTTTTT. The V call is TRBV7-9, the J call TRBJ1-4; 7 bases line up with TRBD1. With V trimmed by 5 bases and J by 8 bases, 14 bases remained unmatched. This CDR3 is built from 16 residues. CDR1 and CDR2 (germline): SEHNR, FQNEAQ (reference sequence).

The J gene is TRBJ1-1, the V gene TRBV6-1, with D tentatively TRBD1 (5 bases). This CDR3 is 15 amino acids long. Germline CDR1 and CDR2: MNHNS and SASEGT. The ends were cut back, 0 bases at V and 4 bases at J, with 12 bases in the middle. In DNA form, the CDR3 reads TGTGCCAGCAGTGAAGCCAACAGGATATCCACTGAAGCTTTCTTT. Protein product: CASSEANRISTEAFF.

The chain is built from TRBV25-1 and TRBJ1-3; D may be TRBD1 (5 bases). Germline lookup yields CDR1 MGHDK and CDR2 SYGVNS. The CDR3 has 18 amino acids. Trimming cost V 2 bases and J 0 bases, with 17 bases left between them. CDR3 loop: CASSEIGGGISSGNTIYF. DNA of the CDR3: TGTGCCAGCAGTGAAATCGGGGGAGGGATCAGCTCTGGAAACACCATATATTTT.

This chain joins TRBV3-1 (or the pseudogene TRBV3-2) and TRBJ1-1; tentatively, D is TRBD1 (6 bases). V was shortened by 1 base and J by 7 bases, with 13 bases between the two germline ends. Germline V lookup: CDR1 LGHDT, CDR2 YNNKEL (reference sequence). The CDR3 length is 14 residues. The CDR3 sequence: CASSQASRQVEAFF. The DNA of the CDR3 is TGTGCCAGCAGCCAAGCCTCAAGACAGGTTGAAGCTTTCTTT.

The CDR3: CASSDRDRGSYEQYF. For the CDR3, the DNA is TGTGCCAGCAGTGATAGGGACAGGGGCTCCTACGAGCAGTACTTC. The genes are TRBV2 and TRBJ2-7; 10 bases are shared with TRBD1. CDR3 length equals 15 residues. Germline CDR1 reads SNHLY; CDR2 reads FYNNEI. Unmatched junction bases numbered 2, after V lost 3 bases and J lost 0 bases.

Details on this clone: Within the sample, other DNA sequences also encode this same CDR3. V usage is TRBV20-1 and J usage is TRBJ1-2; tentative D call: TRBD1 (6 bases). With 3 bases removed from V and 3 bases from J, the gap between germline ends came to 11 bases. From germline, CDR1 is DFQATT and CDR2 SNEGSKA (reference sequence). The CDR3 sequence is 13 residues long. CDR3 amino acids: CSASSRGDYGYTF. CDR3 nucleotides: TGCAGTGCTAGTTCCAGGGGAGACTATGGCTACACCTTC.

This chain's CDR3 is CASSVVASGEYNEQFF. CDR3 sequence (DNA): TGTGCCAGCAGCGTAGTAGCTAGCGGGGAGTACAATGAGCAGTTCTTC. The chain combines TRBV9 with TRBJ2-1; TRBD2 aligns across 9 bases. After removal of 0 bases from V and 4 bases from J, the junction contained 5 bases not matched to a gene. Germline values: CDR1 SGDLS, CDR2 YYNGEE. CDR3 size: 16 residues.

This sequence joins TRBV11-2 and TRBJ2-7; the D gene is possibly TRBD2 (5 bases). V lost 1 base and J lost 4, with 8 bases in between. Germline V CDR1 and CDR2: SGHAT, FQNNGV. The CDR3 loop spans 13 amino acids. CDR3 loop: CASSLAGIYEQYF. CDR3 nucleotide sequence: TGTGCCAGCAGCTTAGCGGGGATATACGAGCAGTACTTC.

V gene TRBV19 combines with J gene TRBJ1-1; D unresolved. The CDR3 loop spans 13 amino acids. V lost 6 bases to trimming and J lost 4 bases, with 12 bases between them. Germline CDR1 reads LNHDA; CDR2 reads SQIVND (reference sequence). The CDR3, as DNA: TGTGCCAGTAGGTTACTTGAGGCCACTGAAGCTTTCTTT. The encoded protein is CASRLLEATEAFF. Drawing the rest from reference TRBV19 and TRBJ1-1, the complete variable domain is DGGITQSPKYLFRKEGQNVTLSCEQNLNHDAMYWYRQDPGQGLRLIYYSQIVNDFQKGDIAEGYSVSREKKESFPLTVTSAQKNPTAFYLCASRLLEATEAFFGQGTRLTVV.

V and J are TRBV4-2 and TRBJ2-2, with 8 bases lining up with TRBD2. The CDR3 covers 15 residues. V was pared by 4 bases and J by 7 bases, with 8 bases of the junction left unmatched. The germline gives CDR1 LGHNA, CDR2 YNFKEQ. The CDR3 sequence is CASSRDSGNYGELFF. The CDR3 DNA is TGTGCCAGCAGCCGGGATAGCGGGAACTACGGGGAGCTGTTTTTT.

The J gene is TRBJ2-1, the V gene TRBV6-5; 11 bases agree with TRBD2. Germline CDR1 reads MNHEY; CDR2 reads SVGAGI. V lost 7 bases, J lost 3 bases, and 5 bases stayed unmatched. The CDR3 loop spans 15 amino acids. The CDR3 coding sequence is TGTGCCAGCATGCCCGGACTAGCGGGCTACAATGAGCAGTTCTTC. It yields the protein CASMPGLAGYNEQFF.

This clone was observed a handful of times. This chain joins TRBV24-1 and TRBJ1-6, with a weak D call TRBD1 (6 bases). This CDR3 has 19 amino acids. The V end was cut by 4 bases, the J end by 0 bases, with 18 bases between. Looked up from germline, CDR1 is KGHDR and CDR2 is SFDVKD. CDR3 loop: CATSELLWTASSYNSPLHF. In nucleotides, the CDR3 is TGTGCCACCAGTGAACTCCTATGGACAGCGAGCTCCTATAATTCACCCCTCCACTTT.